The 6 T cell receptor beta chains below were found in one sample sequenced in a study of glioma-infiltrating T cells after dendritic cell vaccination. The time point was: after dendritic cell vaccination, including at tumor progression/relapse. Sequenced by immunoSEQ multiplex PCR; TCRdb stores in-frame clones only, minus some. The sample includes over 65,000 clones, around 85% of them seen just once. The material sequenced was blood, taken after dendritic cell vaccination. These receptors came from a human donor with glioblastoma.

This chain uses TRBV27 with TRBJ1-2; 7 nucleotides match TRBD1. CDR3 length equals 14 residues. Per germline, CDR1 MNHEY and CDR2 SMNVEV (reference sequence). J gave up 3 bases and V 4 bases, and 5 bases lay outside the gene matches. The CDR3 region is CASSYSTGDYGYTF. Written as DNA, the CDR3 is TGTGCCAGCAGTTATTCAACAGGGGACTATGGCTACACCTTC.

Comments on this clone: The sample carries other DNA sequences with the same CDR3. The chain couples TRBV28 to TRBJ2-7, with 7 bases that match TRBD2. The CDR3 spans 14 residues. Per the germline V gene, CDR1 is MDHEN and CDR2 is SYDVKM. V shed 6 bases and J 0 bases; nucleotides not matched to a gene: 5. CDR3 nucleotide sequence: TGTGCCAGCAGGCCAGCGGGGAGCTCCTACGAGCAGTACTTC. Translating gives CASRPAGSSYEQYF.

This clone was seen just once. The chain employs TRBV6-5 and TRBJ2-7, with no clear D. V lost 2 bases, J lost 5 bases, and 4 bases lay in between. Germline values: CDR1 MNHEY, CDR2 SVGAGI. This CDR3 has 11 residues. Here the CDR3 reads CASSYGDEQYF. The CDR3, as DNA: TGTGCCAGCAGTTACGGAGACGAGCAGTACTTC.

This chain's CDR3 is CSVEEVGGGLAGVEQFF. CDR3 in DNA: TGCAGCGTTGAAGAAGTCGGCGGCGGACTAGCGGGAGTTGAGCAGTTCTTC. The V gene is TRBV29-1, the J gene TRBJ2-1, with 13 positions matching TRBD2. CDR1 is SQVTM and CDR2 is ANQGSEA in the germline V gene. The length of the CDR3 is 17 residues. V shed 0 bases and J 9 bases; nucleotides not matched to a gene: 11.

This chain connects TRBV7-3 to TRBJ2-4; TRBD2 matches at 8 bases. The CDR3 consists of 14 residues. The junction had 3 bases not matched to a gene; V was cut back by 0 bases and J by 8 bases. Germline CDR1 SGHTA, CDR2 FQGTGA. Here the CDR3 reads CASSLTGTRDIQYF. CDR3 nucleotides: TGTGCCAGCAGCTTAACCGGGACTAGAGACATTCAGTACTTC.

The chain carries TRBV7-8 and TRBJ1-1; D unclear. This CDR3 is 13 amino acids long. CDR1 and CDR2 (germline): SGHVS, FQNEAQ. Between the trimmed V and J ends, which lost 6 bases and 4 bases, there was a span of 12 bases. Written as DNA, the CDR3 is TGTGCCAGCAGGATCCATAGTCTCACTGAAGCTTTCTTT. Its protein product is CASRIHSLTEAFF. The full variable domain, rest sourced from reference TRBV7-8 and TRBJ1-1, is GAGVSQSPRYKVAKRGQDVALRCDPISGHVSLFWYQQALGQGPEFLTYFQNEAQLDKSGLPSDRFFAERPEGSVSTLKIQRTQQEDSAVYLCASRIHSLTEAFFGQGTRLTVV.